This T cell receptor beta chain was captured in a study of blood T cell repertoires in COVID-19. Whole-study context: Sites across the United States, Italy and Spain contributed samples from acute and convalescent COVID-19. T cells, B-cell-depleted T cells, or PBMCs supplied cDNA or gDNA.

The Seattle site enrolled patients during active infection and followed them longitudinally. Original data processing: Estimation of nucleated cell counts relied on the amplification of reference gene primers. This table comes from immunoSEQ multiplex PCR, and its TCRdb copy is limited to in-frame clones, with some not included. The V and J calls and clone size were taken over from that table, and D and trimming were inferred from the DNA. Here the sample spans more than 300,000 clones, nearly 90% being singletons. The germline V gene has CDR1 WNHNN and CDR2 SYGVQD (reference sequence). The length of the CDR3 is 16 residues. The V segment lost 8 bases and the J segment 3 bases; nucleotides outside the gene matches: 12.

The V and J genes are TRBV10-1 and TRBJ1-1; 10 bases line up with TRBD1. This sequence originates from a woman aged 40 to 50 with COVID-19, enrolled during active disease. Sequenced material: peripheral blood. The CDR3 bases are TGCGCCAGCGCTAGACAGGGGGCAGGTAAGGACACTGAAGCTTTCTTT. As protein: CASARQGAGKDTEAFF.